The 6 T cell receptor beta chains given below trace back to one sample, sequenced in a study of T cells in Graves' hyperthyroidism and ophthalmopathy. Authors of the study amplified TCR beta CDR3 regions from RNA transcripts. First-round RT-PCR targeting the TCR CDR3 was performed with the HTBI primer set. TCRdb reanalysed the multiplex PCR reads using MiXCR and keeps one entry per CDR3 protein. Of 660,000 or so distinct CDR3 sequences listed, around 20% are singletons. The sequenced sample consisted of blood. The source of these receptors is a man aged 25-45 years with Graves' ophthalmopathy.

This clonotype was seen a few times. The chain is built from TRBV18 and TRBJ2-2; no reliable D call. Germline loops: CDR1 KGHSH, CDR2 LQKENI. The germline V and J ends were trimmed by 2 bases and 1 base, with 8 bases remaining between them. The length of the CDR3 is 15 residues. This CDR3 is CASSPYQRNTGELFF. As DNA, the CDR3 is TGTGCCAGCTCACCATACCAGAGGAACACCGGGGAGCTGTTTTTT.

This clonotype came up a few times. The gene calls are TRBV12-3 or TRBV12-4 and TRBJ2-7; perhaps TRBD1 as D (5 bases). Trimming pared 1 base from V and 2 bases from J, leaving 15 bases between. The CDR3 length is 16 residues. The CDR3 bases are TGTGCCAGCAGTTTAGGTGACAGAACTCTTCCCTACGAGCAGTACTTC. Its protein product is CASSLGDRTLPYEQYF.

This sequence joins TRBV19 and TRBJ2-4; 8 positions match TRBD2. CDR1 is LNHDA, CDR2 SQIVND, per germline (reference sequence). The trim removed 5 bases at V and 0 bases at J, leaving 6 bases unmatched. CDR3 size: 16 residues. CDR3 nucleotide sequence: TGTGCCAGTAGTTCCCTAGCGGGTGGAGCCAAAAACATTCAGTACTTC. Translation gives CASSSLAGGAKNIQYF.

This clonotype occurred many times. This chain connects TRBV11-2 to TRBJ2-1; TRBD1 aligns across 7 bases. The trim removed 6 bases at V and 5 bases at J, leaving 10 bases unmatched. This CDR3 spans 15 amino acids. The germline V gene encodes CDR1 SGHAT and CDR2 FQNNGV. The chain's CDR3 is CASRDWTGVNNEQFF. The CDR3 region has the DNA TGTGCCAGCAGGGACTGGACAGGAGTTAACAATGAGCAGTTCTTC. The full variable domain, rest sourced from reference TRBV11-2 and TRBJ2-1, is EAGVAQSPRYKIIEKRQSVAFWCNPISGHATLYWYQQILGQGPKLLIQFQNNGVVDDSQLPKDRFSAERLKGVDSTLKIQPAKLEDSAVYLCASRDWTGVNNEQFFGPGTRLTVL.

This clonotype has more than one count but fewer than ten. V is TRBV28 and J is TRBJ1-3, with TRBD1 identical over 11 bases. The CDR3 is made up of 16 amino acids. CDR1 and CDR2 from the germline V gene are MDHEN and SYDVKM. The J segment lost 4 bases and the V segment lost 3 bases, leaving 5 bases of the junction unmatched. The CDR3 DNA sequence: TGTGCCAGCAGTTTCGGGACAGGGGGGTCCGGAAACACCATATATTTT. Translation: CASSFGTGGSGNTIYF.

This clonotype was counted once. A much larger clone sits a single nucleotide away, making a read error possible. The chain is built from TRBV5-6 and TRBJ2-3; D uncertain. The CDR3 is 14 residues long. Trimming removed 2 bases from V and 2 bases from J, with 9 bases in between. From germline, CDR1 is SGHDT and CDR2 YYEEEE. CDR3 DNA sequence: TGTGCCAGCAGCTTTACAAGGCTCACAGATACGCAGTATTTT. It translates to CASSFTRLTDTQYF.